The rows below give T cell receptor beta chains drawn from one sample of a study of identical twins. TCRdb passed the 5' RACE reads through MiXCR, listing each CDR3 protein once. This table has 450,000 or so distinct CDR3 sequences, approximately 24% appearing once. The data also belong to a second study, concerning T cells expressing NK-cell markers.

Sequenced material: CD4+ T cells sorted from blood. These receptors originate from a woman between 18 and 29 years old in good health. CDR3s include the opening cysteine and the closing phenylalanine or tryptophan. D genes are given only for firm matches. Size values are once, few and many counts, or a class for expanded clones, and some rows have none.

>TRBJ2-2|16|few|-|TRBV7-3
TGTGCCAGCAGCCAGACCGGGACACAGAACACCGGGGAGCTGTTTTTT
CASSQTGTQNTGELFF
>TRBJ2-5|14|-|-|TRBV7-8
TGTGCCAGCAGCGACGTACTACCACCCTCGGACCAGTACTTC
CASSDVLPPSDQYF
>TRBJ2-3|15|few|-|TRBV12-3/TRBV12-4
TGTGCCAGCAGGGTGAGGGCTAGCTATGGAGATACGCAGTATTTT
CASRVRASYGDTQYF
>TRBJ1-3|13|-|TRBD1|TRBV20-1
TGCAGTGCTAGAGCCGGACAGGGAGACACCATATATTTT
CSARAGQGDTIYF
>TRBJ2-1|16|few|TRBD2|TRBV5-5
TGTGCCAGCAGCTTGGAGGCGGGAGGGGGCTACAATGAGCAGTTCTTC
CASSLEAGGGYNEQFF
>TRBJ2-3|13|-|TRBD1|TRBV6-2/TRBV6-3
TGTGCCAGCACTCTCGGACAGGCCCATTTGGAGTATTTT
CASTLGQAHLEYF
>TRBJ2-7|14|-|TRBD2|TRBV20-1
TGCAGTGCGCTCACCGGGACTAGTATATACGAGCAGTACTTC
CSALTGTSIYEQYF
>TRBJ2-7|11|-|-|TRBV11-2
TGTGCCAGCAGGAGGGGGTCCGAGCAGTACTTC
CASRRGSEQYF
>TRBJ1-5|14|-|-|TRBV10-3
TGTGCCAGCGGGGGCATAGATCGCAATCAGCCCCAGCATTTT
CASGGIDRNQPQHF
>TRBJ2-5|15|-|TRBD2|TRBV2
TGTGCCAGCAGTGGCGGGAGTTTTAAGGGAGAGACCCAGTACTTC
CASSGGSFKGETQYF
>TRBJ1-1|14|-|-|TRBV5-1
TGCGCCAGCAGCTTGGATTTTGAAAGCACTGAAGCTTTCTTT
CASSLDFESTEAFF
>TRBJ2-7|15|few|-|TRBV7-9
TGTGCCAGCACACCCCCCGACAAATCTACCTACGAGCAGTACTTC
CASTPPDKSTYEQYF
>TRBJ2-3|14|few|-|TRBV14
TGTGCCAGCAGCCAAGCCTATAGCACAGATACGCAGTATTTT
CASSQAYSTDTQYF
>TRBJ2-1|16|few|TRBD2|TRBV5-1
TGCGCCAGCAGCGCCCTGGGGCTAGCGGGGGCGAATGAGCAGTTCTTC
CASSALGLAGANEQFF
>TRBJ2-3|10|-|-|TRBV20-1
TGCAGGGACAACACAGATACGCAGTATTTT
CRDNTDTQYF
>TRBJ1-1|14|-|-|TRBV6-5
TGTGCCAGCAGTTCCCGACTACAGAACACTGAAGCTTTCTTT
CASSSRLQNTEAFF
>TRBJ2-2|16|few|-|TRBV7-8
TGTGCCAGCAGCTTATGGTTCTCCTCGAACACCGGGGAGCTGTTTTTT
CASSLWFSSNTGELFF
>TRBJ1-4|11|-|-|TRBV20-1
TGCAGTGCTCTGACAGGTGAAAAACTGTTTTTT
CSALTGEKLFF
>TRBJ2-1|11|-|-|TRBV20-1
TGCAGTGCGAGGATGTACAATGAGCAGTTCTTC
CSARMYNEQFF
>TRBJ2-2|15|-|-|TRBV5-6
TGTGCCAGCAGCTTAAGAGCCGGGAACACCGGGGAGCTGTTTTTT
CASSLRAGNTGELFF
>TRBJ2-7|14|-|-|TRBV7-9
TGTGCCAGCAGCTTAGCGCTGGCGGGCCACGAGCAGTACTTC
CASSLALAGHEQYF
>TRBJ2-2|17|few|-|TRBV5-1
TGCGCCAGCAGCCCGATACCGACAGATACGAACACCGGGGAGCTGTTTTTT
CASSPIPTDTNTGELFF
>TRBJ1-5|13|-|-|TRBV9
TGTGCCAGCAGCGTCCACAATAATCAGCCCCAGCATTTT
CASSVHNNQPQHF
>TRBJ2-3|16|-|-|TRBV5-1
TGCGCCAGCAGCTTTGGCGGCAGGGCTAGCACAGATACGCAGTATTTT
CASSFGGRASTDTQYF
>TRBJ2-7|14|few|-|TRBV2
TGTGCCAGCACTATGACAGGTCTAAGGGGGGAGCAGTACTTC
CASTMTGLRGEQYF
>TRBJ2-1|13|-|-|TRBV7-3
TGTGCCAGCAGCTTTTTAGCGAGCAATGAGCAGTTCTTC
CASSFLASNEQFF
>TRBJ2-7|13|-|-|TRBV11-3
TGTGCCAGCAGCTTAGGGGCGATAAGCGAGCAGTACTTC
CASSLGAISEQYF
>TRBJ2-1|14|few|-|TRBV5-1
TGCGCCAGCAGCTTGGGGGGCCCGAGTAATGAGCAGTTCTTC
CASSLGGPSNEQFF
>TRBJ2-3|12|medium-sized|-|TRBV29-1
TGCAGCGTTACGACAGGCACAGATACGCAGTATTTT
CSVTTGTDTQYF
>TRBJ2-2|16|once|TRBD1|TRBV3-1
TGTGCCAGCAGCCACCCAGGGGGCCCGAACACCGGGGAGCTGTTTTTT
CASSHPGGPNTGELFF
>TRBJ1-5|14|-|-|TRBV5-1
TGCGCCAGCAGCTTGGGGGGGATCAGTCAGCCCCAGCATTTT
CASSLGGISQPQHF
>TRBJ2-2|12|-|-|TRBV29-1
TGCAGCGTCTCAGGGAACACCGGGGAGCTGTTTTTT
CSVSGNTGELFF
>TRBJ2-3|16|-|TRBD2|TRBV20-1
TGCAGTGCTAGAGACTGGCGGGGGACCTACACAGATACGCAGTATTTT
CSARDWRGTYTDTQYF
>TRBJ1-5|13|-|TRBD1|TRBV20-1
TGCAGTGCTTGGGGGACAGGGGATCAGCCCCAGCATTTT
CSAWGTGDQPQHF
>TRBJ2-6|15|-|-|TRBV3-1
TGTGCCAGCAGCCAAGTCCAAGCTGGGGCCAACGTCCTGACTTTC
CASSQVQAGANVLTF
>TRBJ2-7|13|once|-|TRBV6-6
TGTGCCAGCAGGCCGGGACACCCCTACGAGCAGTACTTC
CASRPGHPYEQYF
>TRBJ2-1|17|-|TRBD1|TRBV7-6
TGTGCCAGCAGCTTAGGACAGGGGCTTAGATCTAACAATGAGCAGTTCTTC
CASSLGQGLRSNNEQFF
>TRBJ1-1|18|-|TRBD1|TRBV2
TGTGCCAGCAGTTTTTCCGGCGGACAGGGAAGGATGAACACTGAAGCTTTCTTT
CASSFSGGQGRMNTEAFF
>TRBJ1-2|13|many|-|TRBV24-1
TGTGCCACCAGTGATTCGACAGTCGGTGGCTACACCTTC
CATSDSTVGGYTF
>TRBJ1-2|15|-|-|TRBV5-1
TGCGCCAGCAGCGCAACCGAGGGGGGTGCCTATGGCTACACCTTC
CASSATEGGAYGYTF
>TRBJ2-1|14|many|-|TRBV20-1
TGCAGTGCTAGAGTCCTAGACCCCTACAATGAGCAGTTCTTC
CSARVLDPYNEQFF
>TRBJ2-1|16|-|-|TRBV9
TGTGCCAGCAGCGTAGGTGTCGTGAGCTCCTACAATGAGCAGTTCTTC
CASSVGVVSSYNEQFF
>TRBJ1-2|13|-|-|TRBV20-1
TGCAGTGCCCTACCTAGTCGGTACTATGGCTACACCTTC
CSALPSRYYGYTF
>TRBJ2-7|17|-|-|TRBV6-1
TGTGCCAGCAGCCTAGGTGCGGACAGCAGCCTTCCCTACGAGCAGTACTTC
CASSLGADSSLPYEQYF
>TRBJ2-3|14|-|-|TRBV6-1
TGTGCCAGCAGCACAGGGCAGGTCACAGATACGCAGTATTTT
CASSTGQVTDTQYF
>TRBJ2-1|13|-|TRBD2|TRBV11-2
TGTGCCAGCAGCTTCCAGTCCGGGACTAGTGGATTCTTC
CASSFQSGTSGFF
>TRBJ1-1|12|-|-|TRBV11-3
TGTGCCAGCAGCCCCCAGGACCCTAAAGCTTTCTTT
CASSPQDPKAFF
>TRBJ2-3|14|few|-|TRBV28
TGTGCCAGCAGTTTAGGGGGGGCCGCAGATACGCAGTATTTT
CASSLGGAADTQYF